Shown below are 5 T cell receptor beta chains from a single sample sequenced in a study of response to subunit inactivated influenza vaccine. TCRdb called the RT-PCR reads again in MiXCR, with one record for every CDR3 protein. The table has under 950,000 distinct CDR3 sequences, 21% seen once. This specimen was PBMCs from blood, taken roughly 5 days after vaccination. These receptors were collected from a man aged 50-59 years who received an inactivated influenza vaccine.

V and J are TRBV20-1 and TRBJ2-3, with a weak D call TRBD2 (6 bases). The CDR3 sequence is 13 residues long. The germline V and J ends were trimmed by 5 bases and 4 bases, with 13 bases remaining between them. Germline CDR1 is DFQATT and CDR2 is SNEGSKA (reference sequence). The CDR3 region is CSARSGPPDTQYF. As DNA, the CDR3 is TGCAGTGCTCGCAGCGGGCCCCCAGATACGCAGTATTTT.

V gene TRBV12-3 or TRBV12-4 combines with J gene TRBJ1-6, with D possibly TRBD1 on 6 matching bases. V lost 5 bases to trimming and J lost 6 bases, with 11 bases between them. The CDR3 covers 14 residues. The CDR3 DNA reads TGTGCCAGCAGTAAAGGAGGGGGTAATTCACCCCTCCACTTT. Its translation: CASSKGGGNSPLHF.

The CDR3 DNA sequence: TGCGCCAGCAGCCAAGGAAGCGTAGTAGGCTACACCTTC. This translates into CASSQGSVVGYTF. This chain uses TRBV4-1 with TRBJ1-2, with unresolved D. The germline V gene has CDR1 MGHRA and CDR2 YSYEKL. This CDR3 contains 13 residues. V gave up 1 base and J gave up 8 bases, with 11 bases separating them.

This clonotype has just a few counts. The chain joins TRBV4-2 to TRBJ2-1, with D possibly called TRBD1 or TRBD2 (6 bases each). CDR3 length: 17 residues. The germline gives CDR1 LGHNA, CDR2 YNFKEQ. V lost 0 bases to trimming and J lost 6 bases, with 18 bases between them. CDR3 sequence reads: CASSQDSGAHQGNEQFF. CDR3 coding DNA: TGTGCCAGCAGCCAAGATTCGGGGGCACATCAGGGCAATGAGCAGTTCTTC.

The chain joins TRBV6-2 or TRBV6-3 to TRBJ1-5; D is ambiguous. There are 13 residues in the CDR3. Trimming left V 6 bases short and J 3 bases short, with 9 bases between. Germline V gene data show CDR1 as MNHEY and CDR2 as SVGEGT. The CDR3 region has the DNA TGTGCCAGCAGCTATCAGTTCAATCAGCCCCAGCATTTT. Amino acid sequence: CASSYQFNQPQHF.